These 20 T cell receptor beta chains share one sample of origin, sequenced in a study of T cells in Graves' hyperthyroidism and ophthalmopathy. Amplified TCR beta CDR3 regions derived from RNA transcripts. TCR CDR3 underwent first-round RT-PCR with the HTBI primer set. TCRdb redid the calling of the multiplex PCR reads with MiXCR, one entry per CDR3 protein. The sample has a few hundred thousand distinct CDR3 sequences, around 13% seen once. Material: blood. Receptor source: a woman aged 30 to 39 with Graves' hyperthyroidism that later progressed to Graves' ophthalmopathy.

The table lists this clonotype with many counts. The chain employs TRBV30 and TRBJ2-3; D ambiguous. The length of the CDR3 is 10 residues. Germline CDR1 is GTSNPN and CDR2 is SVGIG (reference sequence). Deletions cut 7 bases from V and 6 bases from J, with 8 bases between. The CDR3 bases are TGTGCCTCGGGTAGGGATACGCAGTATTTT. Its translation is CASGRDTQYF.

This clonotype has ten or more counts. The chain has TRBV18 and TRBJ1-1; D is undetermined. V gave up 4 bases and J gave up 4 bases, with 10 bases separating them. Germline values: CDR1 KGHSH, CDR2 LQKENI. The CDR3 runs 13 residues. The CDR3 nucleotides are TGTGCCAGCTCACTTAACGATCGCACTGAAGCTTTCTTT. Translated, it gives CASSLNDRTEAFF.

The chain couples TRBV5-1 to TRBJ1-6, with D unclear. Germline assignment: CDR1 SGHRS and CDR2 YFSETQ. This CDR3 region has 15 residues. The V end lost 0 bases, the J end lost 10 bases, and 14 bases lay between the germline ends. The CDR3 nucleotides are TGCGCCAGCAGCTTGGGTCGGGGAGCAGGATCACCCCTCCACTTT. Residues: CASSLGRGAGSPLHF. Complete variable domain (other parts from reference TRBV5-1 and TRBJ1-6): KAGVTQTPRYLIKTRGQQVTLSCSPISGHRSVSWYQQTPGQGLQFLFEYFSETQRNKGNFPGRFSGRQFSNSRSEMNVSTLELGDSALYLCASSLGRGAGSPLHFGNGTRLTVT.

As regards this clonotype: The junction shows a germline mismatch at one end, possibly a read error. The rearrangement links TRBV10-3 to TRBJ2-7; tentatively, D is TRBD2 (5 bases). The CDR3 runs to 12 residues. CDR1 and CDR2 (germline): ENHRY, SYGVKD. The CDR3 DNA sequence: TGTGCCATCGGTGAGGGAGTATCCGAGCAGTACTTC. Translated, it gives CAIGEGVSEQYF.

This clonotype was detected ten times or more. V is TRBV20-1 and J is TRBJ1-2; no clear D gene. V was clipped by 2 bases and J by 5 bases, with 12 bases between them. The CDR3 loop spans 13 amino acids. The germline V gene encodes CDR1 DFQATT and CDR2 SNEGSKA (reference sequence). The CDR3, as DNA: TGCAGTGCTAGAAATAGGGAGGAGTATGGCTACACCTTC. Translating it yields CSARNREEYGYTF.

This clonotype was counted ten times or more. This chain links TRBV12-3 or TRBV12-4 with TRBJ1-2; no clear D gene. Between the trimmed V and J ends, which lost 4 bases and 1 base, there was a span of 10 bases. CDR3 length equals 14 residues. The CDR3 sequence is CASSSGSLNYGYTF. In DNA, the CDR3 is TGTGCCAGCAGTTCGGGCAGCCTTAACTATGGCTACACCTTC.

This clonotype was recorded at least ten times. The chain links TRBV11-2 to TRBJ2-7; D gene unclear. V lost 4 bases and J 3 bases, leaving 10 bases between the germline ends. The CDR3 totals 13 residues. Germline values: CDR1 SGHAT, CDR2 FQNNGV. The chain's CDR3 is CASSSTGRYEQYF. DNA for the CDR3: TGTGCCAGCAGCTCCACGGGTCGCTACGAGCAGTACTTC.

V gene TRBV5-8 combines with J gene TRBJ2-5; 7 bases map to TRBD1. CDR3 length: 15 residues. Trimming took 5 bases from V and 0 from J; bases not matched to a gene: 7. The germline V gene encodes CDR1 SGHTS and CDR2 YDEGEE. The CDR3 coding sequence is TGTGCCAGCAGTACCGGACAGGCGTACCAAGAGACCCAGTACTTC. Translated, it gives CASSTGQAYQETQYF.

The table lists this clonotype with many counts. The rearrangement links TRBV20-1 to TRBJ2-5; 8 bases match TRBD2. V was clipped by 3 bases and J by 5 bases; unmatched bases: 5. Germline CDR1 reads DFQATT; CDR2 reads SNEGSKA (reference sequence). This CDR3 has 13 residues. CDR3 amino acids: CSASGRATETQYF. The CDR3, as DNA: TGCAGTGCTAGCGGGAGGGCCACGGAGACCCAGTACTTC.

About this clonotype: A clone one base away is much larger, so this may be a read error. The V gene is TRBV2, the J gene TRBJ2-7, with 7 bases fitting TRBD2. The V gene's germline CDR1 is SNHLY and CDR2 FYNNEI. CDR3 size: 14 residues. The ends lost 3 bases at V and 4 bases at J; junction bases unmatched: 6. DNA for the CDR3: TGTGCCAGCAGTGAGAAAGGCGGGAGATACGAGCAGTACTTC. Translating gives CASSEKGGRYEQYF.

This clonotype showed up many times. The V gene is TRBV19, the J gene TRBJ2-7, with 10 nucleotides matching TRBD1. CDR1 and CDR2 from the germline V gene are LNHDA and SQIVND (reference sequence). The length of the CDR3 is 14 residues. V trimming: 3 bases; J trimming: 2 bases; junction bases outside the gene matches: 1. CDR3 sequence: CASSIGQGAYEQYF. CDR3 coding DNA: TGTGCCAGTAGTATCGGACAGGGGGCCTACGAGCAGTACTTC.

This clonotype was counted a single time. A much larger clone lies one base from this, so it may be a read error. The chain is built from TRBV2 and TRBJ2-2; 10 bases line up with TRBD2. The CDR3 totals 14 residues. V dropped 8 bases and J dropped 1; count of bases not matched to a gene: 1. CDR1 is SNHLY, CDR2 FYNNEI, per germline. In DNA, the CDR3 is TGTGCCAGCTGGACTAGCGGGAACACCGGGGAGCTGTTTTTT. Its protein is CASWTSGNTGELFF.

The V and J genes are TRBV20-1 and TRBJ2-2; 10 nucleotides match TRBD2. The CDR3 spans 14 residues. The trim removed 2 bases at V and 7 bases at J, leaving 4 bases unmatched. Germline CDR1 and CDR2: DFQATT and SNEGSKA (reference sequence). CDR3 region: CSARLAGASGELFF. The DNA for the CDR3 is TGCAGTGCTAGACTAGCGGGGGCCAGCGGGGAGCTGTTTTTT.

Ten or more counts support this clonotype. The V and J genes are TRBV19 and TRBJ1-5, with D perhaps matching TRBD1 (6 bases). Per the germline V gene, CDR1 is LNHDA and CDR2 is SQIVND (reference sequence). There are 15 residues in the CDR3. Trimming took off 0 bases at V and 5 bases at J, with 11 bases between the two ends. The CDR3 nucleotides read TGTGCCAGTAGTATAGAGGGGGCAGGGTATCAGCCCCAGCATTTT. Translated, it gives CASSIEGAGYQPQHF.

J is TRBJ2-2 and V is TRBV30, with D perhaps matching TRBD1 (6 bases). Trimming removed 3 bases at V and 5 bases at J, with 13 bases between. Germline CDR1 GTSNPN, CDR2 SVGIG (reference sequence). CDR3 length equals 14 residues. DNA of the CDR3: TGTGCCTGGAGAGGGGGAGAGACAACCGGGGAGCTGTTTTTT. Translating gives CAWRGGETTGELFF.

The table lists this clonotype with a count of one. Just one base apart from a much larger clone, this may be a read error. The chain couples TRBV15 to TRBJ2-7; 8 nucleotides agree with TRBD2. Germline V gene lookup returns CDR1 LNHNV and CDR2 YYDKDF (reference sequence). The CDR3 consists of 15 residues. Trimming took 4 bases from V and 7 from J; bases not matched to a gene: 12. The CDR3 spells CATSKWTSRRNEQYF. For the CDR3, the DNA is TGTGCCACCAGCAAATGGACTAGCAGGAGGAATGAGCAGTACTTC.

The chain joins TRBV5-4 to TRBJ1-2; D gene unclear. Germline-derived CDR1 and CDR2 are SGHNT and YYREEE (reference sequence). The CDR3 runs to 15 residues. V dropped 0 bases and J dropped 3 bases, with 12 bases sitting between them. In DNA, the CDR3 is TGTGCCAGCAGCTTGGTAGGTCGGGAGGACTATGGCTACACCTTC. This gives the protein CASSLVGREDYGYTF.

The sample holds many counts of this clonotype. The chain employs TRBV9 and TRBJ1-3; D ambiguous. Between the trimmed V and J ends, which lost 3 bases and 4 bases, there was a span of 14 bases. The V gene's germline CDR1 is SGDLS and CDR2 YYNGEE. CDR3 size: 15 residues. The CDR3 spells CASSADRGTGNTIYF. CDR3 sequence (DNA): TGTGCCAGCAGCGCAGACCGGGGAACGGGAAACACCATATATTTT.

This clonotype has at least ten counts. The rearrangement links TRBV29-1 to TRBJ2-6; unclear D gene. The CDR3 consists of 15 residues. V lost 4 bases, J lost 0 bases, and 10 bases lay in between. Germline loops: CDR1 SQVTM, CDR2 ANQGSEA. CDR3 residues: CSVGRSTSGANVLTF. The DNA of the CDR3 is TGCAGCGTTGGAAGGAGCACCTCTGGGGCCAACGTCCTGACTTTC.

The V gene is TRBV6-6, the J gene TRBJ2-6; D is perhaps TRBD2 (5 bases). The V and J ends lost 2 bases and 2 bases respectively, with 7 bases between them. This CDR3 region has 15 residues. Germline CDR1 reads MNHNY; CDR2 reads SVGAGI (reference sequence). The CDR3 DNA is TGTGCCAGCAGTTACCTCGGGGCTGGGGCCAACGTCCTGACTTTC. Amino acids: CASSYLGAGANVLTF.